The present T cell receptor (beta chain) was sequenced within a study of chemoradiotherapy in HPV16-positive cancers. General study findings and limits: Candidate HPV-specific clones and E7-related TCR motifs grew in tumor during treatment.

Using immunoSEQ multiplex PCR, the repertoire was profiled, and TCRdb retains in-frame clones only, with some absent. The sample has 30,000 to 35,000 clones; 89% are singletons. CDR1 LNHDA and CDR2 SQIVND come from the germline V gene (reference sequence). Losses at the gene ends were 6 bases for V and 6 bases for J; bases not matched to a gene: 6. This CDR3 is 14 amino acids long. As for this clone: Its target is not known.

The chain joins TRBV19 to TRBJ1-5, with TRBD1 matching over 9 bases. This sequence was found in a human donor with HPV-associated anogenital cancer. The specimen was blood, collected from a patient who underwent chemoradiotherapy. Here the CDR3 DNA reads TGTGCCAGTAGCCATACAGGGGGCGGTCAGCCCCAGCATTTT. This translates into CASSHTGGGQPQHF.